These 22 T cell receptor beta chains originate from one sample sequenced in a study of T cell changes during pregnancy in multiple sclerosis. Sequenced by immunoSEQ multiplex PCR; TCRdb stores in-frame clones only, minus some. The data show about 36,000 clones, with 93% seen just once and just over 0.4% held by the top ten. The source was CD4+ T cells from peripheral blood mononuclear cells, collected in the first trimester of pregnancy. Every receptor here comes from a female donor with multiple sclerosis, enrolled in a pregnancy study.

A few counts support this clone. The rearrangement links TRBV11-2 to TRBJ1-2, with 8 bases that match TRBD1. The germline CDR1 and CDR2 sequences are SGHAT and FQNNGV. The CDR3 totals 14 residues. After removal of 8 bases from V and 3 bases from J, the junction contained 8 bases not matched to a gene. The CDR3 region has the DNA TGTGCCAGCGGCCGACAGGGGAAGCACTATGGCTACACCTTC. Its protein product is CASGRQGKHYGYTF.

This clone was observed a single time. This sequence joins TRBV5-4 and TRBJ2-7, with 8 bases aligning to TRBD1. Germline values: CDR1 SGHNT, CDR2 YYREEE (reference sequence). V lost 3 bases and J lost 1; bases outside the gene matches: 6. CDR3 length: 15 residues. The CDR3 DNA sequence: TGTGCCAGCAGCTACCCGGGACAGGAGTCCTACGAGCAGTACTTC. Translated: CASSYPGQESYEQYF.

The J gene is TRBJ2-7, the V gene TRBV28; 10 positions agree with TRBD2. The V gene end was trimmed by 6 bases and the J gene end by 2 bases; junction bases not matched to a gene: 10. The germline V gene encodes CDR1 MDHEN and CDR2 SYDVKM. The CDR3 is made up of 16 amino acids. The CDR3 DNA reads TGTGCCAGCAGCCAGGGGCTAGCGGGAGACCCCTACGAGCAGTACTTC. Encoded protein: CASSQGLAGDPYEQYF.

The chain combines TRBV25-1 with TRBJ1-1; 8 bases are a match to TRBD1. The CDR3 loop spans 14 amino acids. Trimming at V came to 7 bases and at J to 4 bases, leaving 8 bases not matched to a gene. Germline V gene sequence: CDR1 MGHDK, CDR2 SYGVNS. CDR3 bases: TGTGCCAGCACCAGGACAGGGCCGATCACTGAAGCTTTCTTT. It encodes CASTRTGPITEAFF.

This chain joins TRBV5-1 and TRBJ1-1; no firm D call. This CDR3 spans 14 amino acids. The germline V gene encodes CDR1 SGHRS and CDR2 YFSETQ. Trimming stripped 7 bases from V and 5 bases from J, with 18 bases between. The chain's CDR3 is CASQTRTPGTEAFF. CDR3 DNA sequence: TGCGCCAGCCAAACTAGGACCCCTGGGACTGAAGCTTTCTTT.

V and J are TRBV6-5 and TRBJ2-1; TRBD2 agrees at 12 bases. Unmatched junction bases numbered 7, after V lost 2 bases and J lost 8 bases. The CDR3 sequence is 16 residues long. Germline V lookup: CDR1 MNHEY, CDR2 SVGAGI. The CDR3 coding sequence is TGTGCCAGCAGTTACCTGGGGACTAGCGGGTGGGATGAGCAGTTCTTC. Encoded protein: CASSYLGTSGWDEQFF.

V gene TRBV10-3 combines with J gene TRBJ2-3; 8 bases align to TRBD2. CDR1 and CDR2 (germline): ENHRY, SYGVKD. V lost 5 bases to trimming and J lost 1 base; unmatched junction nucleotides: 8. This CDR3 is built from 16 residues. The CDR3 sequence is CAISNLRGGGTDTQYF. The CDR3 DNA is TGTGCCATCAGTAACCTCCGGGGGGGCGGCACAGATACGCAGTATTTT.

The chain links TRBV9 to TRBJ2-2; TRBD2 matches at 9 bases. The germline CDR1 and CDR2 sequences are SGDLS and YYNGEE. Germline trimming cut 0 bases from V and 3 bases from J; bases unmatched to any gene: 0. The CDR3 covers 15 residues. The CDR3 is CASSVVAGDTGELFF. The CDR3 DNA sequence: TGTGCCAGCAGCGTAGTAGCGGGGGACACCGGGGAGCTGTTTTTT.

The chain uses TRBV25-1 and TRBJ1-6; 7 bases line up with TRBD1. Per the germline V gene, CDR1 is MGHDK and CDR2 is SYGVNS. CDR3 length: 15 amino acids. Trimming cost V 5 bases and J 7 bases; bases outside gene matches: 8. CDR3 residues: CASSKFDRANSPLHF. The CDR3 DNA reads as TGTGCCAGCAGTAAATTCGACAGGGCGAATTCACCCCTCCACTTT.

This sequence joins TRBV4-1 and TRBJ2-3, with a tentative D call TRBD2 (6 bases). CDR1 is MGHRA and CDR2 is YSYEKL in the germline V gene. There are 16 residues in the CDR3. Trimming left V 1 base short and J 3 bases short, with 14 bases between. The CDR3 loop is CASSQAPGLLTDTQYF. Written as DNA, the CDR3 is TGCGCCAGCAGCCAAGCTCCGGGACTCCTAACAGATACGCAGTATTTT.

CDR3 in amino acids: CASSIDWSGTNYGYTF. The CDR3 DNA follows: TGTGCCAGTAGTATAGATTGGTCAGGGACTAACTATGGCTACACCTTC. V is TRBV19 and J is TRBJ1-2; tentative D call: TRBD1 (5 bases). The ends were cut back, 0 bases at V and 0 bases at J, with 11 bases in the middle. The germline V gene has CDR1 LNHDA and CDR2 SQIVND (reference sequence). The CDR3 is 16 amino acids.

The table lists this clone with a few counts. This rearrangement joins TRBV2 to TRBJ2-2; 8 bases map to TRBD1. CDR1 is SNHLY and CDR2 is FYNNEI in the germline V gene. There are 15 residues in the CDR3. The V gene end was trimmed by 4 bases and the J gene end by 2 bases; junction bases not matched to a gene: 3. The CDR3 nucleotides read TGTGCCAGCAGTGGACAGGGGCGAAACACCGGGGAGCTGTTTTTT. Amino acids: CASSGQGRNTGELFF.

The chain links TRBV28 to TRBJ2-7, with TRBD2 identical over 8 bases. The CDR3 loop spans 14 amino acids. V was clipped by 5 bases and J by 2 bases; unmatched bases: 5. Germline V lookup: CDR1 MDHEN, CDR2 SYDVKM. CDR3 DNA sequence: TGTGCCAGCAGTGAGACTAGCGCCACCTACGAGCAGTACTTC. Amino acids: CASSETSATYEQYF.

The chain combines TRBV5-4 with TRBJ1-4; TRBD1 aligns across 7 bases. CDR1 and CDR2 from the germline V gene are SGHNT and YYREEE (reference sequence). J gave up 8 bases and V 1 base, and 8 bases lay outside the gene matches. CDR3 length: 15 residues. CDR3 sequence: CASSLKGAGGEKLFF. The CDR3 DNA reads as TGTGCCAGCAGCTTGAAGGGGGCAGGTGGCGAAAAACTGTTTTTT.

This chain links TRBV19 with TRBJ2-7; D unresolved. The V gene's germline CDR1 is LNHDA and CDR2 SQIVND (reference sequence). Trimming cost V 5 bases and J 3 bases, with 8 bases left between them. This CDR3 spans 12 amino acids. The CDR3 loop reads CASSDRGYEQYF. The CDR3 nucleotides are TGTGCCAGTAGTGATCGCGGCTACGAGCAGTACTTC. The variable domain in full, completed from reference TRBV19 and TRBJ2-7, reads DGGITQSPKYLFRKEGQNVTLSCEQNLNHDAMYWYRQDPGQGLRLIYYSQIVNDFQKGDIAEGYSVSREKKESFPLTVTSAQKNPTAFYLCASSDRGYEQYFGPGTRLTVT.

CDR3: CASSLRGLYTDTQYF. CDR3 bases: TGTGCCAGCAGCTTACGGGGTCTTTACACAGATACGCAGTATTTT. V gene TRBV7-3 combines with J gene TRBJ2-3, with D maybe TRBD2 (5 bases). CDR1 SGHTA and CDR2 FQGTGA come from the germline V gene. This CDR3 has 15 residues. Trimming removed 2 bases at V and 2 bases at J, with 11 bases between.

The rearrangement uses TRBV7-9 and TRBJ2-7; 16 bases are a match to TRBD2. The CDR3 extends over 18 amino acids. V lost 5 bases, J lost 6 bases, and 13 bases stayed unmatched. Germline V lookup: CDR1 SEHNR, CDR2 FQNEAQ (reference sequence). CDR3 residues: CASSGRPGLAGGFPEQYF. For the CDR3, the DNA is TGTGCCAGCAGCGGCCGACCGGGACTAGCGGGAGGGTTTCCCGAGCAGTACTTC. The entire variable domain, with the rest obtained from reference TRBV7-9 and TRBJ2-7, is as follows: DTGVSQNPRHKITKRGQNVTFRCDPISEHNRLYWYRQTLGQGPEFLTYFQNEAQLEKSRLLSDRFSAERPKGSFSTLEIQRTEQGDSAMYLCASSGRPGLAGGFPEQYFGPGTRLTVT.

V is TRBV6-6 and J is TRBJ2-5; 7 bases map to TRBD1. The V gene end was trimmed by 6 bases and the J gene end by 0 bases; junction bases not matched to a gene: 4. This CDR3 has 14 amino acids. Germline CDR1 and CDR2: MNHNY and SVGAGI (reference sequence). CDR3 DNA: TGTGCCAGCAGAGGGGGACAGAACCAAGAGACCCAGTACTTC. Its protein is CASRGGQNQETQYF.

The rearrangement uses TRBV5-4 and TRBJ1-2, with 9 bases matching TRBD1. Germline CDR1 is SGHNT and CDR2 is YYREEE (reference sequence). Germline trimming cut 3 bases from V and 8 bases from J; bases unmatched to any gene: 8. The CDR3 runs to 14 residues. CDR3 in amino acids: CASSWDRAMRGYTF. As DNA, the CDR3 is TGTGCCAGCAGCTGGGACAGGGCGATGAGAGGCTACACCTTC.

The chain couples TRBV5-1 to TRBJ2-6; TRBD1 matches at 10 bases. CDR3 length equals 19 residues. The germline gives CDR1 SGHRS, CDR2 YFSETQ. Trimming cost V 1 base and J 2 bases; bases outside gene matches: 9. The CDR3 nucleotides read TGCGCCAGCAGCTTGTGGATGGGACAGGGGACGGCTGGGGCCAACGTCCTGACTTTC. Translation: CASSLWMGQGTAGANVLTF.

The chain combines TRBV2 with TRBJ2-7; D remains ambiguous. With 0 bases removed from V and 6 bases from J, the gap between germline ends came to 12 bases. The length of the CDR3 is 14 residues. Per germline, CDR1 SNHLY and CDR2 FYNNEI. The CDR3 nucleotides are TGTGCCAGCAGTGAAGCGCGCCTTTCGATCGAGCAGTACTTC. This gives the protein CASSEARLSIEQYF.

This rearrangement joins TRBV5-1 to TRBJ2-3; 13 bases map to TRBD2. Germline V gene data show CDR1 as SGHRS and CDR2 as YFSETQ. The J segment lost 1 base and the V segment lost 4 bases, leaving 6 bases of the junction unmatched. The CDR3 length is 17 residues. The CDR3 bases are TGCGCCAGCAGCCCTCCCGGGACTAGCGGGGGCACAGATACGCAGTATTTT. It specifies CASSPPGTSGGTDTQYF.